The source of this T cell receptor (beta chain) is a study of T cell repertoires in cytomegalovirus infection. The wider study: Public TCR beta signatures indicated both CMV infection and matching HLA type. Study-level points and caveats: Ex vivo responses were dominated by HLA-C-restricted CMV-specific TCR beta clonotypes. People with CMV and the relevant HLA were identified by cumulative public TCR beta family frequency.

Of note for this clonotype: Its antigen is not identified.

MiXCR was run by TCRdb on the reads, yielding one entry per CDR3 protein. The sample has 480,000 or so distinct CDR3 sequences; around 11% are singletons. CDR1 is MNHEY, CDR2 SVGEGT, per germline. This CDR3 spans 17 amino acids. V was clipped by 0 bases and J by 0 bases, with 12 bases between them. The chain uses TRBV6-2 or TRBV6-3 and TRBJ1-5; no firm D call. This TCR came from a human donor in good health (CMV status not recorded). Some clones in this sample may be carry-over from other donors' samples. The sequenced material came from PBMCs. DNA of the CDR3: TGTGCCAGCAGTTACTCGACGGCTTCATATAGCAATCAGCCCCAGCATTTT. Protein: CASSYSTASYSNQPQHF.